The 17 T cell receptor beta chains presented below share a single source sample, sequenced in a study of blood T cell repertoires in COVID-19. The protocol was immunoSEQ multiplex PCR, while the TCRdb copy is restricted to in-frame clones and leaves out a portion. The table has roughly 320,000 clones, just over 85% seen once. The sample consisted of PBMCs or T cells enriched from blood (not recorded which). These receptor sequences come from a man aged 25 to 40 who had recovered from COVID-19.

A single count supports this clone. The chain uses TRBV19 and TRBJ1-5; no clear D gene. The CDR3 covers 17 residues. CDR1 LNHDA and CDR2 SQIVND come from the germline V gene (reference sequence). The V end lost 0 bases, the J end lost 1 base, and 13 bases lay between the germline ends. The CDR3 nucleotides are TGTGCCAGTAGTATAGATCGTCGAGGCCCCAGCAATCAGCCCCAGCATTTT. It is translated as CASSIDRRGPSNQPQHF.

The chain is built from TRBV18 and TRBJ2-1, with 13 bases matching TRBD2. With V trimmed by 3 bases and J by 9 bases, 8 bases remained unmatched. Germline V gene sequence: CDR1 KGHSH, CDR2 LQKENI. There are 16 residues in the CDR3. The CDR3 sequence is CASSPPLLAGGPEQFF. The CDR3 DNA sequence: TGTGCCAGCTCACCCCCCCTACTAGCGGGAGGGCCTGAGCAGTTCTTC.

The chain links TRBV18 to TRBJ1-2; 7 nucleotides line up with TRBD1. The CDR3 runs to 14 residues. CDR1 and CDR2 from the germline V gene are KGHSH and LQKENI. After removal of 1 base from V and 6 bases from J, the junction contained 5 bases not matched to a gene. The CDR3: CASSPQTGENGYTF. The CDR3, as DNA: TGTGCCAGCTCACCACAAACAGGGGAAAATGGCTACACCTTC. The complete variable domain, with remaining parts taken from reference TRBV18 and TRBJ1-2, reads NAGVMQNPRHLVRRRGQEARLRCSPMKGHSHVYWYRQLPEEGLKFMVYLQKENIIDESGMPKERFSAEFPKEGPSILRIQQVVRGDSAAYFCASSPQTGENGYTFGSGTRLTVV.

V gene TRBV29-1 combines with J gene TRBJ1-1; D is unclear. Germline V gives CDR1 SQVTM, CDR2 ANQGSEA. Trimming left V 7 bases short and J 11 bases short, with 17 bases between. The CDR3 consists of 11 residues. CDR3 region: CSAAYSKEAFF. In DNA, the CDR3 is TGCAGCGCTGCCTATTCAAAGGAGGCTTTCTTT.

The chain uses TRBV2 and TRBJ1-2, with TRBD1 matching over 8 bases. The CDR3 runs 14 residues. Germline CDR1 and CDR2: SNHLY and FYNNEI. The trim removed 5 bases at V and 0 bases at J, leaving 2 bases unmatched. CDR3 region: CASSTQGANYGYTF. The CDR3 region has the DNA TGTGCCAGCAGTACACAGGGGGCTAACTATGGCTACACCTTC.

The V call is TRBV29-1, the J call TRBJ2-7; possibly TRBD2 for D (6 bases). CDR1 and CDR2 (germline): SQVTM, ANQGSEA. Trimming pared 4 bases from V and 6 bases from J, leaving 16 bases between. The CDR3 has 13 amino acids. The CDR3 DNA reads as TGCAGCGTTGTTAGGGGTGGAGGGTTCGAGCAGTACTTC. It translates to CSVVRGGGFEQYF.

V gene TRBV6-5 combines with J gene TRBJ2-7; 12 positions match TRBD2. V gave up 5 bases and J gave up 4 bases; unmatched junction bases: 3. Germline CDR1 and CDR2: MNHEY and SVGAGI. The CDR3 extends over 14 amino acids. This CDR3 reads CASSPGTSGYEQYF. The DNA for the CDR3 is TGTGCCAGCAGTCCCGGGACTAGCGGGTACGAGCAGTACTTC.

The CDR3 DNA sequence: TGTGCCAGTAGTAGGACAGGGATCCCGTCCTACGAGCAGTACTTC. It specifies CASSRTGIPSYEQYF. The genes are TRBV19 and TRBJ2-7; TRBD1 matches 8 bases. The CDR3 consists of 15 residues. The J segment lost 1 base and the V segment lost 4 bases, leaving 6 bases of the junction unmatched. The germline CDR1 and CDR2 sequences are LNHDA and SQIVND (reference sequence).

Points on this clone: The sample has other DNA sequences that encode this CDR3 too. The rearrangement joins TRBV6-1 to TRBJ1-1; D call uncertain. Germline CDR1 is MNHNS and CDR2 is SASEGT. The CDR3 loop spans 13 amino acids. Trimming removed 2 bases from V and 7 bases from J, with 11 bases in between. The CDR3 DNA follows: TGTGCCAGCAGTGAATTGTCCAGGTATGAAGCTTTCTTT. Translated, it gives CASSELSRYEAFF.

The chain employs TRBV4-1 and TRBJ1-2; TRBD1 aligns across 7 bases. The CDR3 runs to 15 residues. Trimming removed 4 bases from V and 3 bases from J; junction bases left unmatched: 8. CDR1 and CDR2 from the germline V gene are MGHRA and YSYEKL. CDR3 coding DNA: TGCGCCAGCAGCCCCCGGAGGGGGCAGGACTATGGCTACACCTTC. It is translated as CASSPRRGQDYGYTF.

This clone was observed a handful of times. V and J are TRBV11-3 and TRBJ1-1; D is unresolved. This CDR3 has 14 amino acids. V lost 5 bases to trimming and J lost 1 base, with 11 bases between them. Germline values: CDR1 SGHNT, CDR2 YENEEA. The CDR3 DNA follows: TGTGCCAGCAGCCCTCCCCCGGGGAACACTGAAGCTTTCTTT. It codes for CASSPPPGNTEAFF.

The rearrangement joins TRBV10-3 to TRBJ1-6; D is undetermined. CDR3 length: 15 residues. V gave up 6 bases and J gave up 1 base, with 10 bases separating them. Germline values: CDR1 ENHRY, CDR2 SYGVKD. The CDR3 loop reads CAISSTGSYNSPLHF. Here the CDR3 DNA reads TGTGCCATCAGCTCTACGGGGTCCTATAATTCACCCCTCCACTTT.

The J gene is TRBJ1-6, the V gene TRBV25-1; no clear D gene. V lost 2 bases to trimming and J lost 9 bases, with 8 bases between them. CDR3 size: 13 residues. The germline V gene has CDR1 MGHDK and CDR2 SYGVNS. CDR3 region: CASSEGRFSPLHF. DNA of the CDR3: TGTGCCAGCAGTGAAGGCCGTTTTTCACCCCTCCACTTT. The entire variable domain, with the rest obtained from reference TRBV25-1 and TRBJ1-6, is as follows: EADIYQTPRYLVIGTGKKITLECSQTMGHDKMYWYQQDPGMELHLIHYSYGVNSTEKGDLSSESTVSRIRTEHFPLTLESARPSHTSQYLCASSEGRFSPLHFGNGTRLTVT.

The CDR3 loop reads CATSRGGLRATNEKLFF. The CDR3 region has the DNA TGTGCCACCAGCAGAGGGGGCCTTCGGGCAACTAATGAAAAACTGTTTTTT. The rearrangement links TRBV15 to TRBJ1-4; D is possibly TRBD1 (5 bases). The length of the CDR3 is 17 residues. V was clipped by 1 base and J by 0 bases, with 12 bases between them. In germline, CDR1 is LNHNV, CDR2 YYDKDF (reference sequence). The full variable domain, with the rest looked up from reference TRBV15 and TRBJ1-4, is DAMVIQNPRYQVTQFGKPVTLSCSQTLNHNVMYWYQQKSSQAPKLLFHYYDKDFNNEADTPDNFQSRRPNTSFCFLDIRSPGLGDTAMYLCATSRGGLRATNEKLFFGSGTQLSVL.

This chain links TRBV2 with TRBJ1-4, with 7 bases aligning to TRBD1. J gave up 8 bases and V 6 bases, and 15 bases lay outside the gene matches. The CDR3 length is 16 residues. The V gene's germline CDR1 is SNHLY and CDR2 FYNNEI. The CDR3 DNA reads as TGTGCCAGCAGACAGACCGTAGACAGGGTGGGGGAAAAACTGTTTTTT. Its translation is CASRQTVDRVGEKLFF.

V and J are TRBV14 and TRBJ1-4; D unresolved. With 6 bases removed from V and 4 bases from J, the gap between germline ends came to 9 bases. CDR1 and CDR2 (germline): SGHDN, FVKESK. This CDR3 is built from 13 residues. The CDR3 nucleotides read TGTGCCAGCAGACCTACGGGTAATGAAAAACTGTTTTTT. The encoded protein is CASRPTGNEKLFF.

This CDR3 is CASSHHRVRDTGELFF. CDR3 nucleotides: TGTGCCAGCAGCCATCACAGGGTTAGGGACACCGGGGAGCTGTTTTTT. The chain is built from TRBV14 and TRBJ2-2; the D gene is possibly TRBD1 (6 bases). Trimming cost V 3 bases and J 3 bases, with 14 bases left between them. This CDR3 comprises 16 residues. CDR1 is SGHDN and CDR2 is FVKESK in the germline V gene.